A selection of T cell receptor beta chains follows, all from one sample in a study of post-analysis software for immune sequencing data. TCRdb independently ran MiXCR on the PCR reads; one entry per CDR3 protein. The top ten hold 4.5% to 7.5% of the sample, which has about 540,000 distinct CDR3 sequences, less than 40% seen once. The source material was blood. Receptor source: a girl aged 2 to 17 with multiple sclerosis. Each CDR3 is given with its conserved first and last residue. The D gene is left open where the match is weak. Clone size is not always given. Where it is, it says once, few, many or a class for expanded clones.

J gene: TRBJ1-6; V gene: TRBV20-1; clone size: .; D gene: TRBD1; CDR3 protein: CSALDRASYNSPLHF; CDR3 DNA: TGCAGTGCCTTGGACAGGGCAAGCTATAATTCACCCCTCCACTTT
J gene: TRBJ2-1; V gene: TRBV5-1; clone size: many; D gene: TRBD1; CDR3 protein: CASSLGQGLGNEQFF; CDR3 DNA: TGCGCCAGCAGCTTAGGACAGGGCCTAGGGAATGAGCAGTTCTTC
J gene: TRBJ2-5; V gene: TRBV14; clone size: .; D gene: .; CDR3 protein: CASSQQGTETQYF; CDR3 DNA: TGTGCCAGCAGCCAACAGGGGACGGAGACCCAGTACTTC
J gene: TRBJ2-3; V gene: TRBV9; clone size: .; D gene: TRBD2; CDR3 protein: CASSVAAGGSTDTQYF; CDR3 DNA: TGTGCCAGCAGCGTAGCAGCGGGAGGTAGCACAGATACGCAGTATTTT
J gene: TRBJ2-1; V gene: TRBV20-1; clone size: few; D gene: .; CDR3 protein: CSPPLPSQGLDNEQFF; CDR3 DNA: TGCAGTCCACCCCTTCCAAGTCAGGGTCTCGACAATGAGCAGTTCTTC
J gene: TRBJ2-5; V gene: TRBV11-2; clone size: .; D gene: TRBD1; CDR3 protein: CASSVRSTGEETQYF; CDR3 DNA: TGTGCCAGCAGCGTCCGCTCGACAGGGGAAGAGACCCAGTACTTC
J gene: TRBJ1-2; V gene: TRBV6-1; clone size: .; D gene: TRBD1; CDR3 protein: CASTLSPLGQGAPIDGYTF; CDR3 DNA: TGTGCCAGCACCCTATCCCCCTTGGGACAGGGGGCGCCTATTGATGGCTACACCTTC
J gene: TRBJ2-7; V gene: TRBV6-6; clone size: .; D gene: TRBD1; CDR3 protein: CASCFSPGQGYEQYF; CDR3 DNA: TGTGCCAGCTGTTTTTCACCGGGACAGGGTTACGAGCAGTACTTC
J gene: TRBJ1-1; V gene: TRBV12-3/TRBV12-4; clone size: .; D gene: .; CDR3 protein: CASSSGSNTEAFF; CDR3 DNA: TGTGCCAGCAGTTCGGGATCGAACACTGAAGCTTTCTTT
J gene: TRBJ1-2; V gene: TRBV4-1; clone size: few; D gene: .; CDR3 protein: CASTRLGGVYGYTF; CDR3 DNA: TGCGCCAGCACTCGGCTTGGGGGGGTCTATGGCTACACCTTC
J gene: TRBJ2-1; V gene: TRBV15; clone size: few; D gene: .; CDR3 protein: CATSLASGEQFF; CDR3 DNA: TGTGCCACCAGCTTAGCCTCTGGTGAGCAGTTCTTC
J gene: TRBJ2-3; V gene: TRBV6-5; clone size: .; D gene: .; CDR3 protein: CASSYSLTFTDTQYF; CDR3 DNA: TGTGCCAGCAGTTACTCGCTGACCTTTACAGATACGCAGTATTTT
J gene: TRBJ2-1; V gene: TRBV20-1; clone size: .; D gene: TRBD2; CDR3 protein: CSATRTSGHNEQFF; CDR3 DNA: TGCAGTGCTACAAGGACTAGCGGACACAATGAGCAGTTCTTC
J gene: TRBJ2-3; V gene: TRBV7-9; clone size: .; D gene: .; CDR3 protein: CASSPPGGARKYF; CDR3 DNA: TGTGCCAGCAGCCCCCCCGGTGGAGCGAGGAAGTATTTT
J gene: TRBJ2-7; V gene: TRBV5-1; clone size: .; D gene: TRBD1; CDR3 protein: CASSPAPGQTTYEQYF; CDR3 DNA: TGCGCCAGCAGCCCTGCGCCGGGACAGACTACCTACGAGCAGTACTTC
J gene: TRBJ2-7; V gene: TRBV11-2; clone size: few; D gene: .; CDR3 protein: CASSLGVADFDEQYF; CDR3 DNA: TGTGCCAGCAGCTTGGGGGTCGCGGATTTCGACGAGCAGTACTTC
J gene: TRBJ2-7; V gene: TRBV7-8; clone size: .; D gene: .; CDR3 protein: CASSPTRDFTYEQYF; CDR3 DNA: TGTGCCAGCAGCCCGACCCGGGACTTTACCTACGAGCAGTACTTC
J gene: TRBJ1-4; V gene: TRBV28; clone size: .; D gene: TRBD1; CDR3 protein: CASSRERTGVREKLFF; CDR3 DNA: TGTGCCAGCAGTCGAGAAAGGACAGGGGTTAGGGAAAAACTGTTTTTT
J gene: TRBJ1-6; V gene: TRBV4-1; clone size: .; D gene: .; CDR3 protein: CASSQSRDFRKSSYNSPLHF; CDR3 DNA: TGCGCCAGCAGCCAGAGCCGGGACTTTAGAAAGAGCTCCTATAATTCACCCCTCCACTTT
J gene: TRBJ1-2; V gene: TRBV12-3/TRBV12-4; clone size: few; D gene: .; CDR3 protein: CASSPPVGTYGYTF; CDR3 DNA: TGTGCCAGCAGTCCCCCGGTTGGAACCTATGGCTACACCTTC
J gene: TRBJ1-5; V gene: TRBV20-1; clone size: few; D gene: TRBD1; CDR3 protein: CSASEGASQPQHF; CDR3 DNA: TGCAGTGCTAGCGAGGGGGCGAGTCAGCCCCAGCATTTT
J gene: TRBJ1-2; V gene: TRBV20-1; clone size: .; D gene: TRBD1; CDR3 protein: CSAENGTASFSTF; CDR3 DNA: TGCAGTGCCGAAAACGGGACAGCCTCCTTTAGCACCTTC
J gene: TRBJ2-5; V gene: TRBV28; clone size: .; D gene: TRBD2; CDR3 protein: CVSSYSLAGETQYF; CDR3 DNA: TGTGTCAGCAGTTACTCTCTAGCGGGGGAGACCCAGTACTTC
J gene: TRBJ1-2; V gene: TRBV29-1; clone size: few; D gene: .; CDR3 protein: CSVERGQHGYTF; CDR3 DNA: TGCAGCGTTGAAAGAGGGCAGCATGGCTACACCTTC
J gene: TRBJ1-1; V gene: TRBV12-3/TRBV12-4; clone size: .; D gene: TRBD1; CDR3 protein: CASTSWIRTGSGTEAFF; CDR3 DNA: TGTGCCAGCACTAGCTGGATAAGGACAGGTTCCGGGACTGAAGCTTTCTTT
J gene: TRBJ1-2; V gene: TRBV6-5; clone size: many; D gene: .; CDR3 protein: CASSRGGDYGYTF; CDR3 DNA: TGTGCCAGCAGTCGCGGGGGTGACTATGGCTACACCTTC
J gene: TRBJ1-1; V gene: TRBV27; clone size: .; D gene: .; CDR3 protein: CASRPGSYTEAFF; CDR3 DNA: TGTGCCAGCAGGCCCGGGTCCTACACTGAAGCTTTCTTT
J gene: TRBJ1-1; V gene: TRBV5-6; clone size: .; D gene: TRBD1; CDR3 protein: CASNGQGFSEAFF; CDR3 DNA: TGTGCCAGCAACGGACAGGGGTTTAGTGAAGCTTTCTTT
J gene: TRBJ1-1; V gene: TRBV2; clone size: .; D gene: .; CDR3 protein: CASSPGDMNTEAFF; CDR3 DNA: TGTGCCAGCAGCCCAGGGGACATGAACACTGAAGCTTTCTTT
J gene: TRBJ1-4; V gene: TRBV6-5; clone size: few; D gene: TRBD1; CDR3 protein: CASSPRRQGEKLFF; CDR3 DNA: TGTGCCAGCAGTCCCCGGCGACAGGGTGAAAAACTGTTTTTT
J gene: TRBJ2-3; V gene: TRBV3-1; clone size: .; D gene: .; CDR3 protein: CASSHRLGSGTDTQYF; CDR3 DNA: TGTGCCAGCAGCCACAGACTAGGTTCGGGCACAGATACGCAGTATTTT
J gene: TRBJ2-7; V gene: TRBV10-3; clone size: .; D gene: .; CDR3 protein: CAISRDSLSSYEQYF; CDR3 DNA: TGTGCCATCAGTCGCGACAGCCTTAGTTCCTACGAGCAGTACTTC
J gene: TRBJ2-7; V gene: TRBV4-1; clone size: few; D gene: .; CDR3 protein: CASSRERTGSEQYF; CDR3 DNA: TGCGCCAGCAGCCGGGAACGGACGGGCTCCGAGCAGTACTTC
J gene: TRBJ2-1; V gene: TRBV3-1; clone size: .; D gene: .; CDR3 protein: CASSQVGETHEQFF; CDR3 DNA: TGTGCCAGCAGCCAAGTAGGGGAAACCCATGAGCAGTTCTTC
J gene: TRBJ2-2; V gene: TRBV6-5; clone size: .; D gene: TRBD1; CDR3 protein: CASRLTGDTGELFF; CDR3 DNA: TGTGCCAGCAGGCTGACAGGGGACACCGGGGAGCTGTTTTTT
J gene: TRBJ2-3; V gene: TRBV5-1; clone size: .; D gene: .; CDR3 protein: CASSLATSGLDTQYF; CDR3 DNA: TGCGCCAGCAGCTTGGCGACTAGTGGGTTGGATACGCAGTATTTT
J gene: TRBJ1-5; V gene: TRBV29-1; clone size: few; D gene: TRBD1; CDR3 protein: CSVRDSPGGQPQHF; CDR3 DNA: TGCAGCGTTAGGGACAGTCCCGGGGGTCAGCCCCAGCATTTT
J gene: TRBJ2-7; V gene: TRBV25-1; clone size: few; D gene: .; CDR3 protein: CASSEYSQRAYEQYF; CDR3 DNA: TGTGCCAGCAGTGAATATTCGCAGCGGGCCTACGAGCAGTACTTC
J gene: TRBJ2-1; V gene: TRBV3-1; clone size: .; D gene: TRBD2; CDR3 protein: CASSQDRSSGNEQFF; CDR3 DNA: TGTGCCAGCAGCCAAGATCGGTCTAGCGGTAATGAGCAGTTCTTC
J gene: TRBJ2-1; V gene: TRBV20-1; clone size: .; D gene: TRBD1; CDR3 protein: CSARTSTGDLSFDEQFF; CDR3 DNA: TGCAGTGCGAGGACGTCGACAGGGGATTTGTCTTTCGATGAGCAGTTCTTC
J gene: TRBJ1-3; V gene: TRBV5-1; clone size: once; D gene: .; CDR3 protein: CASSLGDTNPGNTIYF; CDR3 DNA: TGCGCCAGCAGCTTGGGGGACACAAACCCTGGAAACACCATATATTTT
J gene: TRBJ2-2; V gene: TRBV20-1; clone size: once; D gene: TRBD1; CDR3 protein: CSARDGRTGNTGERFF; CDR3 DNA: TGCAGTGCTAGAGATGGTAGGACAGGGAACACCGGGGAGCGGTTTTTT
J gene: TRBJ2-1; V gene: TRBV29-1; clone size: .; D gene: TRBD1; CDR3 protein: CSVPGQGNNEQFF; CDR3 DNA: TGCAGCGTACCGGGACAGGGGAACAACGAGCAGTTCTTC